The rows below give T cell receptor beta chains drawn from one sample of a study of blood T cell repertoires in COVID-19. Clones were read by immunoSEQ multiplex PCR, and TCRdb kept only the in-frame ones, dropping some. The sample records about 300,000 clones, under 90% being singletons. Sequenced: PBMCs or T cells enriched from blood (not recorded which). Receptors were obtained from a woman aged 45-65 years who had been exposed to COVID-19. Each CDR3 is given with its conserved first and last residue. The order of the fields is D gene, clone size, V gene, J gene, CDR3 DNA, CDR3 protein. The D gene is left open where the match is weak. The size entry is marked missing in some rows and otherwise reads once, few, many or a size class.

TRBD1	-	TRBV5-1	TRBJ2-7	TGCGCCAGCAGCTTGGGATCCGGACAGGGAACCTACGAGCAGTACTTC	CASSLGSGQGTYEQYF
TRBD1	-	TRBV5-4	TRBJ1-6	TGTGCCAGCACCGTGACAGGGGGCGGCCGAAATTCACCCCTCCACTTT	CASTVTGGGRNSPLHF
TRBD1	-	TRBV7-9	TRBJ1-1	TGTGCCAGCAGCTTATCGACAGGGGGAGCGAGGAACACTGAAGCTTTCTTT	CASSLSTGGARNTEAFF
TRBD2	-	TRBV13	TRBJ2-1	TGTGCCAGCAGCTTAGGTAGCGGGGGGACATACTACAATGAGCAGTTCTTC	CASSLGSGGTYYNEQFF
TRBD1	-	TRBV6-5	TRBJ1-1	TGTGCCAGCAGACCAACAGGGGGCCGGTCGACTGAAGCTTTCTTT	CASRPTGGRSTEAFF
-	once	TRBV5-1	TRBJ1-4	TGCGCCAGCAGCTTTTTTCGCGGCACGGGAAGTGAAAAACTGTTTTTT	CASSFFRGTGSEKLFF
-	-	TRBV5-4	TRBJ1-2	TGTGCCAGCAGCGATAGACACGTATCTCCCTTTAACTATGGCTACACCTTC	CASSDRHVSPFNYGYTF
-	-	TRBV7-2	TRBJ2-7	TGTGCCAGCAGCTTAGGGGGCTATCCCAATTACGAGCAGTACTTC	CASSLGGYPNYEQYF
-	-	TRBV19	TRBJ1-5	TGTGCCAGTAGTACCCGACAGGCTGGAGGCAATCAGCCCCAGCATTTT	CASSTRQAGGNQPQHF
TRBD1	-	TRBV7-9	TRBJ1-4	TGTGCCAGCAGCTTAGGCTGGGATCAGGGGGGCAAGGGTGAAAAACTGTTTTTT	CASSLGWDQGGKGEKLFF
-	-	TRBV6-2/TRBV6-3	TRBJ1-5	TGTGCCAGCAGCAACTTTGGTAGCAATCAGCCCCAGCATTTT	CASSNFGSNQPQHF
-	-	TRBV28	TRBJ2-1	TGTGCCAGCAGTTTGGGGCAGGGCCACAATGAGCAGTTCTTC	CASSLGQGHNEQFF
-	-	TRBV5-1	TRBJ2-5	TGCGCCAGCAGCCCTCAACTACTAACCGGGGGAAAAGAGACCCAGTACTTC	CASSPQLLTGGKETQYF
TRBD1	-	TRBV7-8	TRBJ2-5	TGTGCCAGCAGCCGGGACAGCACCTTTATGGAGACCCAGTACTTC	CASSRDSTFMETQYF
TRBD1	-	TRBV28	TRBJ1-5	TGTGCCAGCAGTCCGACAGGGAGGAATCAGCCCCAGCATTTT	CASSPTGRNQPQHF
TRBD1	-	TRBV18	TRBJ1-6	TGTGCCAGCTCATCGAAGGGACAGGACAATTCACCCCTCCACTTT	CASSSKGQDNSPLHF
-	-	TRBV5-1	TRBJ2-2	TGCGCCAGCAGCCAGGGCGGGGTTCCGAACACCGGGGAGCTGTTTTTT	CASSQGGVPNTGELFF
TRBD1	-	TRBV4-1	TRBJ2-3	TGCGCCAGCAGCCCGGGACAGGGGGCCACAGATACGCAGTATTTT	CASSPGQGATDTQYF
TRBD1	-	TRBV18	TRBJ1-5	TGTGCCAGCTCAACACGACAGGGAGGTCAGCCCCAGCATTTT	CASSTRQGGQPQHF
TRBD1	-	TRBV3-1/TRBV3-2	TRBJ1-2	TGTGCCAGCAGCTCCCGGGACAGGGTATCCGATGGCTACACCTTC	CASSSRDRVSDGYTF
-	-	TRBV7-2	TRBJ2-7	TGTGCCAGCGTTCTCCAGGGGGGCCGAGGAAACGAGCAGTACTTC	CASVLQGGRGNEQYF
-	-	TRBV3-1/TRBV3-2	TRBJ2-1	TGTGCCAGCAGCCAAGGGCAGGGCTCCTACAATGAGCAGTTCTTC	CASSQGQGSYNEQFF
TRBD2	-	TRBV7-6	TRBJ2-1	TGTGCCAGCAGCTTCGGGACTAGCGGGGCCCCGCGGAATGAGCAGTTCTTC	CASSFGTSGAPRNEQFF
TRBD1	-	TRBV7-9	TRBJ1-4	TGTGCCAGCAGCTCGGACAGGAATGCAACTAATGAAAAACTGTTTTTT	CASSSDRNATNEKLFF
TRBD2	-	TRBV2	TRBJ2-3	TGTGCCAGCACTGGGCTAGCGGGGGCCACAGATACGCAGTATTTT	CASTGLAGATDTQYF
TRBD1	-	TRBV28	TRBJ2-2	TGTGCCAGCCGGAGATGGGACAGGGGGTTTGTTGGGGAGCTGTTTTTT	CASRRWDRGFVGELFF
-	few	TRBV9	TRBJ1-3	TGTGCCAGCAGCGTAGGTAACTCTGGAAACACCATATATTTT	CASSVGNSGNTIYF
-	-	TRBV5-1	TRBJ2-3	TGCGCCAGCAGCTTGTCAAGGCGAGGGACAGATACGCAGTATTTT	CASSLSRRGTDTQYF
TRBD1	-	TRBV29-1	TRBJ2-2	TGCAGCGTTGAAGGGGGGACAGCGAGGACCGGGGAGCTGTTTTTT	CSVEGGTARTGELFF
-	-	TRBV3-1/TRBV3-2	TRBJ1-2	TGTGCCAGCAGCCAGGTAGAAGGGGTCTATGGCTACACCTTC	CASSQVEGVYGYTF
-	-	TRBV21-1	TRBJ1-5	TGTGCCAGCAGCAAAGAGGGGCAGGGGGCATCTTGGGATCAGCCCCAGCATTTT	CASSKEGQGASWDQPQHF
TRBD1	once	TRBV28	TRBJ1-3	TGTGCCAGCAGTCCGTACAGGGGCTCTGGAAACACCATATATTTT	CASSPYRGSGNTIYF
TRBD1	-	TRBV7-2	TRBJ1-2	TGTGCCAGCAGCTTAGGGCAGGGACAGGGGTATGGCTACACCTTC	CASSLGQGQGYGYTF
TRBD1	-	TRBV3-1/TRBV3-2	TRBJ1-1	TGTGCCAGCAGCCCCATGCGGTTAACGACAGGGTACACTGAAGCTTTCTTT	CASSPMRLTTGYTEAFF
TRBD2	-	TRBV4-1	TRBJ2-5	TGCGCCAGCAGCCAAGATATGGGGGGGTGGGAGACCCAGTACTTC	CASSQDMGGWETQYF
TRBD1	-	TRBV28	TRBJ1-1	TGTGCCAGCAGGGACAGGCCACACGCTGAAGCTTTCTTT	CASRDRPHAEAFF
TRBD1	-	TRBV25-1	TRBJ2-3	TGTGCCAGCAGTGACTCTAGGACAGGTTCTAGCACAGATACGCAGTATTTT	CASSDSRTGSSTDTQYF
-	-	TRBV6-1	TRBJ2-5	TGTGCCAGCAGTGAAGCGGTCCGGGGGACCCAGTACTTC	CASSEAVRGTQYF
-	-	TRBV19	TRBJ1-6	TGTGCCAGTCGCCCCCCAGGACAGTTATTCTATAATTCACCCCTCCACTTT	CASRPPGQLFYNSPLHF
TRBD1	once	TRBV7-2	TRBJ2-2	TGTGCCAACCGATTAGACAGGGCCTCCGGGGAGCTGTTTTTT	CANRLDRASGELFF
-	once	TRBV15	TRBJ1-1	TGTGCCACCAGCAGAGATCCCGGGACTGAAGCTTTCTTT	CATSRDPGTEAFF
-	-	TRBV6-5	TRBJ1-6	TGTGCCACCAGCTACGGCGGCTTCGGCTCACCCCTCCACTTT	CATSYGGFGSPLHF
-	once	TRBV3-1/TRBV3-2	TRBJ2-5	TGTGCCAGCAGCCACTTCCAGGCCCAAGAGACCCAGTACTTC	CASSHFQAQETQYF
-	-	TRBV24-1	TRBJ1-2	TGTGCCACCAGTGATTGGCAGGACTATGGCTACACCTTC	CATSDWQDYGYTF
-	few	TRBV28	TRBJ1-4	TGTGCCAGCACCCCACCCCGCGGAGGACTAATCTTT	CASTPPRGGLIF